The clone carrying this TCR beta chain was detected many times. The sample comes from a study of spatial heterogeneity in lung cancer. Whole-study context: Beta-chain sequences consistently outnumbered alpha-chain sequences in detection.

Per germline, CDR1 KGHSH and CDR2 LQKENI. This CDR3 has 14 residues. V trimming: 3 bases; J trimming: 5 bases; junction bases outside the gene matches: 3. The sample's time point: sample taken at primary tumor resection. TCRs were sequenced from unsorted whole RNA of tumor, nontumor lung or PBMC. From the 5' RACE reads, TCRdb called clonotypes with MiXCR, one entry per CDR3 protein. Counted here are 20,000 to 25,000 distinct CDR3 sequences, 4.5% to 7% occurring once; the ten biggest clones make up about a third. The specimen was PBMCs, collected at surgery. V usage is TRBV18 and J usage is TRBJ2-5; 10 positions match TRBD2. The receptor was isolated from a male donor with early-stage non-small cell lung cancer. In DNA form, the CDR3 reads TGTGCCAGCTCACCTCCTAGCGGGAGCGAGACCCAGTACTTC. This translates into CASSPPSGSETQYF.